One and the same sample provided the 6 T cell receptor beta chains below, sequenced in a study of blood T cell repertoires in COVID-19. Generated by immunoSEQ multiplex PCR, the TCRdb table keeps only in-frame clones and is missing some. Of 470,000 or so clones detected, 70% to 90% appear once; the ten largest clones hold roughly 1.8%. The sample consisted of PBMCs or T cells enriched from blood (not recorded which). The origin of the receptors is a young woman with acute COVID-19.

This clone was observed a single time. This chain joins TRBV6-4 and TRBJ2-1; 8 bases are shared with TRBD1. With 2 bases clipped from V and 10 bases from J, the junction kept 4 bases outside the gene matches. The CDR3 consists of 13 residues. Germline V gene lookup returns CDR1 MRHNA and CDR2 SNTAGT. The CDR3 region has the DNA TGTGCCAGCAGTGACGACAGGGGCGGCGAGCAGTTCTTC. It yields the protein CASSDDRGGEQFF.

This sequence joins TRBV7-9 and TRBJ1-5, with TRBD1 as a possible D gene (6 bases). The germline V gene encodes CDR1 SEHNR and CDR2 FQNEAQ (reference sequence). The V end was cut by 5 bases, the J end by 5 bases, with 13 bases between. This CDR3 is built from 14 residues. CDR3 nucleotide sequence: TGTGCCAGCAGCGCCGGCGGGGGGCATCAGCCCCAGCATTTT. Its protein product is CASSAGGGHQPQHF. The whole variable domain, filled in from reference TRBV7-9 and TRBJ1-5, reads DTGVSQNPRHKITKRGQNVTFRCDPISEHNRLYWYRQTLGQGPEFLTYFQNEAQLEKSRLLSDRFSAERPKGSFSTLEIQRTEQGDSAMYLCASSAGGGHQPQHFGDGTRLSIL.

This chain connects TRBV12-3 or TRBV12-4 to TRBJ2-7; D is possibly TRBD1 (6 bases). Trimming took off 8 bases at V and 4 bases at J, with 12 bases between the two ends. The CDR3 spans 12 residues. This CDR3 is CASRGGQYEQYF. CDR3 DNA sequence: TGTGCCAGCCGAGGGGGACAATACGAGCAGTACTTC.

In this sample, this clone turned up once. This chain connects TRBV14 to TRBJ2-3; TRBD2 aligns across 9 bases. Unmatched junction bases numbered 10, after V lost 1 base and J lost 2 bases. Looked up from germline, CDR1 is SGHDN and CDR2 is FVKESK. This CDR3 comprises 18 residues. CDR3 sequence: CASSQGPLRGGATDTQYF. The CDR3 DNA is TGTGCCAGCAGCCAAGGCCCCCTTCGCGGGGGGGCCACAGATACGCAGTATTTT.

The V gene is TRBV19, the J gene TRBJ2-5; D perhaps matches TRBD2 (6 bases). Germline V gene sequence: CDR1 LNHDA, CDR2 SQIVND (reference sequence). CDR3 length: 13 residues. V gave up 3 bases and J gave up 6 bases, with 11 bases separating them. CDR3 in DNA: TGTGCCAGTAGTATTGGACTATTTCAGACCCAGTACTTC. Translation gives CASSIGLFQTQYF.

J is TRBJ1-1 and V is TRBV4-1, with D perhaps TRBD1 (6 bases). Germline V gives CDR1 MGHRA, CDR2 YSYEKL. This CDR3 is built from 14 residues. V was cut by 3 bases and J by 5 bases, with 13 bases left in between. The CDR3 DNA follows: TGCGCCAGCAGCCACCTAGGGAGGGGGACTGAAGCTTTCTTT. Translating gives CASSHLGRGTEAFF.